Listed below are T cell receptor beta chains from one sample, sequenced in a study of cytomegalovirus exposure and HLA in healthy donors. The data were produced by immunoSEQ multiplex PCR, yet TCRdb's version contains in-frame clones alone and is incomplete. Of about 190,000 clones listed, approximately 82% are singletons. The source material was PBMCs. These receptor sequences come from a woman aged 45-65 years in good health and CMV-seropositive. CDR3s include the opening cysteine and the closing phenylalanine or tryptophan. The D gene is left open where the match is weak. Clone size, where shown, is once, few, many, or a class for clones that have expanded.

TRBJ1-1 | TRBD1 | TRBV29-1 | NA | TGCAGCGTTGGCGGGACAGAACTTATGAACACTGAAGCTTTCTTT | CSVGGTELMNTEAFF
TRBJ1-4 | NA | TRBV7-9 | few | TGTGCCAGCATCCCGGGACTGTTCAATGAAAAACTGTTTTTT | CASIPGLFNEKLFF
TRBJ1-2 | TRBD1 | TRBV19 | NA | TGTGCCAGTAGTCAACGGACAGGGGGCGATAACTATGGCTACACCTTC | CASSQRTGGDNYGYTF
TRBJ1-2 | TRBD1 | TRBV18 | NA | TGTGCCAGCTCACAACCGGGACAGGGGAATGGCTACACCTTC | CASSQPGQGNGYTF
TRBJ2-7 | TRBD2 | TRBV28 | NA | TGTGCCAGCAGTTGGGGCGGGGGGGCCTACGAGCAGTACTTC | CASSWGGGAYEQYF
TRBJ1-3 | NA | TRBV15 | NA | TGTGCCACCAGCAGAGTTCTGAGCTCTGGAAACACCATATATTTT | CATSRVLSSGNTIYF
TRBJ1-1 | TRBD1 | TRBV5-1 | NA | TGCGCCAGCAGCCCCAGTGGGACAGGGAGTCACATGAACACTGAAGCTTTCTTT | CASSPSGTGSHMNTEAFF
TRBJ1-3 | TRBD1 | TRBV4-1 | NA | TGCGCCAGCAGCCAACCTTTACAGGGGACAAGAAACACCATATATTTT | CASSQPLQGTRNTIYF
TRBJ1-5 | TRBD1 | TRBV6-5 | NA | TGTGCCAGCAGTCGAACAGGGGTTAGCAATCAGCCCCAGCATTTT | CASSRTGVSNQPQHF
TRBJ1-5 | NA | TRBV25-1 | NA | TGTGCCAGCCGAGGCCAGGGAAGCAATCAGCCCCAGCATTTT | CASRGQGSNQPQHF
TRBJ1-4 | NA | TRBV5-6 | once | TGTGCCAGCAGCCTAATCCTAGGAGGGAGTGGTGAAAAACTGTTTTTT | CASSLILGGSGEKLFF
TRBJ2-7 | TRBD2 | TRBV11-2 | NA | TGTGCCAGCAGCCCCCGATCAGAGCGGGGGGGCTACGAGCAGTACTTC | CASSPRSERGGYEQYF